This section outlines one T cell receptor beta chain sequence together with its context. This entry comes from a study of blood T cell repertoires in COVID-19. Study as a whole: Samples of COVID-19 (acute and convalescent) were obtained from the United States, Italy and Spain. PBMCs, B-cell-depleted T cells, or T cells provided the cDNA or gDNA that made up the material.

Authors' processing steps: Estimated nucleated cell counts came from reference gene primer amplification. Only in-frame clones appear in the TCRdb table, and some are missing; sequencing was by immunoSEQ multiplex PCR. V, J and clone size were drawn from that table, and D and trimming were deduced from the DNA. Among about 230,000 clones, 88% were seen once, and the ten largest hold roughly 2.5%. Per the germline V gene, CDR1 is GTSNPN and CDR2 is SVGIG (reference sequence). V lost 0 bases, J lost 6 bases, and 14 bases lay in between. The CDR3 extends over 14 amino acids. The chain has TRBV30 and TRBJ1-1; D gene uncertain. This sequence originates from a woman aged 55-70 years with acute or convalescent COVID-19. The specimen sequenced was peripheral blood. The CDR3 DNA reads TGTGCCTGGAGTGTAACGGGGTTTACCGCTGAAGCTTTCTTT. Its protein is CAWSVTGFTAEAFF. The complete variable domain, with remaining parts taken from reference TRBV30 and TRBJ1-1, reads SQTIHQWPATLVQPVGSPLSLECTVEGTSNPNLYWYRQAAGRGLQLLFYSVGIGQISSEVPQNLSASRPQDRQFILSSKKLLLSDSGFYLCAWSVTGFTAEAFFGQGTRLTVV.